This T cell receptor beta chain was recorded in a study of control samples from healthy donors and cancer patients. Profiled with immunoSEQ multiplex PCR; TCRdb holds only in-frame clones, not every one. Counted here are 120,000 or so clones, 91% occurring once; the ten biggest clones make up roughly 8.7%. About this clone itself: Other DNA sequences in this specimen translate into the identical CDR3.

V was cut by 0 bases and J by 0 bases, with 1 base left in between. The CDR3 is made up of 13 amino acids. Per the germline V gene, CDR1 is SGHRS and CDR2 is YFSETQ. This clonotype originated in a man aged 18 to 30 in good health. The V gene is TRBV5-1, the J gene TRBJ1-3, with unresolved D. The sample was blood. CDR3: CASSLASGNTIYF. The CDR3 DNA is TGCGCCAGCAGCTTGGCCTCTGGAAACACCATATATTTT.